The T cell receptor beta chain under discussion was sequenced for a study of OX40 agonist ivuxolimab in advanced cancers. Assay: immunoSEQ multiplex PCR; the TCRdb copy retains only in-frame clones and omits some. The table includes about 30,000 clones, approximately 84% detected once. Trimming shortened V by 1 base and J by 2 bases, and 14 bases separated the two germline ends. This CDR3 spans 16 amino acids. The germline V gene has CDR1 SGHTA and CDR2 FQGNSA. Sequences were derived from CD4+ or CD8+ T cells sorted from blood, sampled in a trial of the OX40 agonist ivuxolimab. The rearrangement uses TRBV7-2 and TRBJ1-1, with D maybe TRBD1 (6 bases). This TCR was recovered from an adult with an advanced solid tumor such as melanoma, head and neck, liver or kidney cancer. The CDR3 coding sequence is TGTGCCAGCAGCTTAGTGGAGGGGACACATAACACTGAAGCTTTCTTT. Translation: CASSLVEGTHNTEAFF.